This T cell receptor (beta chain) was retrieved from a study of liver allograft versus peripheral blood T cells. Study in general: Comparisons were made between T cell receptor repertoires found in transplanted livers and those circulating in recipients' peripheral blood. Study-wide findings and caveats: Liver allograft and peripheral blood T cell receptor repertoires reportedly differed.

This CDR3 comprises 14 residues. Trimming left V 7 bases short and J 4 bases short, with 16 bases between. Germline CDR1 SNHLY, CDR2 FYNNEI. Each CDR3 protein is one row after TCRdb ran MiXCR on the reads. The data hold some 7,700 distinct CDR3 sequences, with around 15% observed a single time. The sample holds a few counts of this clonotype. Its cognate antigen is unknown. This clonotype was sampled from a human patient who had a liver transplant. Among the T cells, some may be from the graft donor. The rearrangement links TRBV2 to TRBJ1-2; D ambiguous. CDR3 sequence: CASIIGKGIYGYTF. The CDR3 DNA reads TGTGCCAGCATCATTGGAAAAGGGATCTATGGCTACACCTTC.